This record looks at one T cell receptor (beta chain) sequence and its context. Its antigen is still unknown. The data are from a study of T cell responses to AZD1222 COVID-19 vaccine. Whole-study results and caveats: Epitopes outside B.1.351 and B.1.1.7 mutated regions reportedly drew nearly half of spike TCRs. Researchers took repertoire samples only after the peak T cell response had come. Spike was spanned by vaccine-associated CD4 TCRs, which were dominant at 160-218 and 743-854.

The data were produced by immunoSEQ multiplex PCR, yet TCRdb's version contains in-frame clones alone and is incomplete. Here the sample spans some 130,000 clones, over 85% being singletons. The germline V gene has CDR1 MDHEN and CDR2 SYDVKM. This CDR3 region has 15 residues. The junction had 6 bases not matched to a gene; V was cut back by 6 bases and J by 1 base. This TCR was recovered from an adult in good health. V is TRBV28 and J is TRBJ1-5; 7 nucleotides line up with TRBD1. This material consisted of peripheral blood, taken on day 0 of AZD1222 vaccination. The CDR3 bases are TGTGCCAGCAGGGAAACAGGGGTAAGCAATCAGCCCCAGCATTTT. This translates into CASRETGVSNQPQHF.